This entry describes one T cell receptor (beta chain). Its antigen is not yet known. Base qualities are not provided; no much larger clone lies one nucleotide away. V is cut back by 5 bases and J by 7 bases, with 5 bases in the junction unmatched. CDR1 SQVTM and CDR2 ANQGSEA are derived from the germline V gene. Including the terminal cysteine and phenylalanine, the CDR3 comprises 13 residues. Of the read, only the CDR3 DNA is kept; its 39 bases are in frame from base 1. Library preparation was by the immunoSEQ multiplex PCR assay. For the multiplex PCR, a mixture combining 60 forward primers for TCR Vbeta segments and 13 reverse primers for TCR Jbeta segments was used. The CDR3 region of rearranged TCR beta genes was amplified from genomic DNA with a multiplex PCR assay. The amplified TCR beta libraries were sequenced on the Illumina HiSeq System as 87-base-pair reads. Per the authors' processing: A later analysis tallied tens of millions of unique TCR beta chains across the 600 to 700 repertoires, and around 9.9 million of those chains were shared by two or more donors. Raw reads were error-corrected and collapsed into unique sequences by a nearest-neighbor algorithm in which closely related sequences were merged to remove PCR and sequencing errors. Alignment of CDR3 sequences to IMGT reference sequences was used to assign V, D and J gene segments. For a sequence to be retained, a match of at least six nucleotides to both a V gene segment and a J gene segment was required. A rearrangement was called productive if the CDR3 had no stop codons and remained in frame with V and J, and every other rearrangement was called non-productive. CDR3 was defined according to IMGT convention as the region running from the second conserved V-encoded cysteine to the conserved J-encoded phenylalanine. The earlier analysis of approximately 500 of the donors excluded sequences that lacked an unambiguous match to a single V gene segment. In an earlier analysis of approximately 590 of the donors, V segments were called functional above 56.7% productive rearrangements and were called segregating when the between-donor standard deviation exceeded 5%. A statistical classification framework was developed to diagnose cytomegalovirus status using the catalog of TCR beta chain sequences. V and J gene assignment, in a later analysis, came from comparing TCR nucleotide sequences with IMGT/GENE-DB human TR gene sequences. In a later analysis, CDR3 sequences and most-parsimonious VDJ recombination scenarios were assigned using the TCRdist pipeline. In a later analysis, each TCR beta chain was defined by its CDR3 amino acid sequence together with its V-gene family, and reads lacking a unique V-gene family were excluded. A later analysis removed several hundred highly shared, low-generation-probability nucleotide sequences to deal with suspected cross-contamination and a sequencing artifact. In a later analysis, a clonal expansion index for each public chain was calculated from normalized within-repertoire ranks of inferred template counts. In a later analysis, generation probabilities were computed using a VDJ recombination model fitted to out-of-frame rearrangements, and the results were checked against IGoR. In a later analysis, hypergeometric tests were used to score TCR-TCR, TCR-HLA and TCR-CMV co-occurrence, with a repertoire-size bias correction applied to TCR pairs. False discovery rates were estimated in a later analysis by permuting HLA or CMV assignments 20 times. In a later analysis, co-occurring TCRs were grouped using DBSCAN, with TCRdist sequence similarity added in when clustering inside HLA-allele-positive subsets. For co-occurrence clustering, repertoires with fewer than 30,000 or more than 120,000 public chains were excluded, along with roughly five repertoires with anomalous nucleotide sharing. TCRdb's version of the immuneACCESS table is confined to in-frame rearrangements and falls short of the full clone set. An unresolved V gene accounts for under half of the shortfall where checked; the remainder is of unknown origin. The V and J calls and clone size are taken from that table; D and trimming were inferred from the DNA. Here the sample has roughly 100,000 clones; around 60% occur a single time. 4.8% of the sample lies in the top ten.

The sample comes from a study of cytomegalovirus exposure and HLA in healthy donors (dated by TCRdb to about 2017). With regard to the full study: According to an earlier analysis of 587 of the donors, about 179 million T cells yielded some 120 million unique TCR beta sequences and approximately 300 Gb of sequence data. An early release covering about 600 HLA-typed donors comprised about 300 gigabases of sequencing data and tens of millions of unique TCR sequences. The genetic ancestry cluster associated with self-reported Caucasian donors included approximately 85% of the approximately 410 genotyped donors. The study aimed to test whether signatures of past pathogen exposure could be identified by cataloging public T cell receptors. The T cell repertoires of roughly 660 subjects were profiled by immunosequencing and related to cytomegalovirus serostatus. Along with the roughly 710-subject first cohort, a separate validation cohort of over 90 different subjects was used. The study combined high-throughput TCR immunosequencing, statistical association of individual TCRs with disease status, and machine learning to predict cytomegalovirus infection status. A later analysis re-examined previously published TCR beta repertoires from 500 to 700 donors and added high-resolution HLA genotyping to investigate patterns of TCR occurrence. Rather than drawing on any new phenotypic data, the later analysis identified candidate immune exposures from TCR beta sequences and the way those sequences occurred across donors. To decide whether each TCR beta V gene segment behaved as functional or pseudogenic, an earlier analysis of some 580 of the donors relied on high-throughput TCR beta sequencing. Donor age, sex, ethnicity and CMV serostatus were compiled together with the repertoire data. Genome-wide SNP genotypes for about 55% of the roughly 670 donors were used in a later genetic analysis, which treated that subset as a discovery cohort. All discovery cohort repertoires had been generated using a single sequencing platform. Class I and class II HLA loci were covered by the typing at four-digit resolution. Typing coverage differed by locus: A, B, C, DRB1 and DQB1 were typed in roughly 620-640 donors, DQA1 in 522, DPA1 in around 580, and DPB1 in around 440. Roughly five DR-DQ haplotypes were handled as single units for association and clustering, since linkage in the cohort was strong. Among some 400 genotyped donors of the cohort, an average of approximately 220,000 unique TCR beta nucleotide sequences was sequenced per donor, of which about 18% were non-productive. Overall study outcomes, separate from this receptor: Roughly uniform sequencing depth across donors was assumed in presence/absence analyses, although this assumption may not hold. Correlated functional status among segregating V segments might be attributable to linkage disequilibrium, but an unknown experimental factor could not be ruled out. Over 15 rarely observed V segments, including chromosome 9 orphons, were excluded from the earlier analysis of about 610 of the donors because counts were too low. The study listed 164 TCR beta chains as associated with cytomegalovirus. A group of highly shared sequence variants was considered likely to be a technical artifact of the sequencing pipeline. Only TCR beta chains were sequenced in this cohort, and the absence of alpha or paired-chain data limited detectable features. A further reported finding was that TCR beta sequences accurately predicted the HLA-A and HLA-B alleles for most subjects in the first cohort. Because HLA typing was missing for some donors at each locus, association tests included only the typed subset. In a later analysis, most CMV-associated TCR beta chains were found to appear HLA-restricted, with HLA associations seemingly driven largely by CMV exposure. A later genetic analysis reported fewer N-insertions in productive TCRs among donors in an Asian-associated ancestry cluster than the roughly 620-donor mean. In a later genetic analysis, a missense DCLRE1C variant was associated with V-gene and J-gene trimming of TCR beta chains, and the association was replicated in an independent cohort. The classifier was reported to diagnose cytomegalovirus status with high specificity and sensitivity in both the original and validation cohorts. While some public TCRs were present in many individuals, most TCR sequences turned up only very rarely across donors. The authors suggested that the approach could potentially be extended to other disease states and immunological phenotypes. Broadly in line with IMGT annotations, most TCR beta V segments showed up in productive rearrangements about 90% or about 30% of the time in an earlier analysis of some 590 of the donors. In a later analysis, HLA-associated TCR beta chains showed more clonal expansion and lower generation probabilities than non-associated chains that were equally common. In a later analysis, several top co-occurrence clusters were reported to appear linked to parvovirus B19, influenza, CMV and Epstein-Barr virus. Three of the identified cytomegalovirus-associated TCR beta chains were confirmed in vitro to be specific for cytomegalovirus antigens. A later analysis found that TCR association rates varied across HLA loci, with DRB1 alleles showing the most associated TCRs and HLA-C alleles the fewest. Assigning TCR associations to individual alleles was difficult when HLA alleles, especially DR and DQ, strongly co-occurred. Some IMGT-functional V segments, including TRBV6-2 and TRBV6-3, could not be told apart with the 87-base-pair reads, so those segments were excluded. A later analysis associated 15,000 or so TCR beta sequences with specific HLA alleles at a false discovery rate of 0.05. For the cohort, immune exposure information was limited to CMV serostatus.

The cohort was made up of about 670 healthy bone marrow donors. At the time of sampling, all cohort members were nominally healthy, though unrecorded immune exposures were likely present. CMV serostatus was recorded as positive for some 300 and negative for about 50% of the 666 cohort members, whereas no CMV serostatus was recorded for the donor in question. Each donor provided a peripheral blood sample, and peripheral blood mononuclear cells were used for TCR beta sequencing. The Qiagen DNeasy Blood Extraction Kit was used to extract genomic DNA from the blood cell samples. The chain couples TRBV29-1 to TRBJ2-1; a stretch of 10 junction bases matches TRBD2. The sample comprised PBMCs. The source is a human donor in good health. The CDR3: CSVTSGMGNEQFF. The nucleotide sequence reads as follows: TGCAGCGTTACTAGCGGGATGGGAAATGAGCAGTTCTTC.